The source of this TCR beta chain is a study of cytomegalovirus exposure and HLA in healthy donors. Across the study: Of around 410 genotyped donors, 75% to 90% grouped in the Caucasian-associated ancestry cluster.

This clone showed up just a few times. Researchers ran the PCR with 60 Vbeta and 13 Jbeta primers. The repertoire was sequenced with immunoSEQ multiplex PCR; TCRdb's copy has only in-frame clones and lacks some. The data show over 95,000 clones, roughly 69% seen once. The material sequenced was PBMCs. This TCR came from a human donor in good health.

In DNA, the CDR3 is TGTGCCGCAGGGAGGGACGTGAGCACCGGGGAGCTGTTTTTT. Translated: CAAGRDVSTGELFF. The rearrangement joins TRBV6-5 to TRBJ2-2, with TRBD2 matching over 7 bases. The CDR3 contains 14 residues. The trim removed 11 bases at V and 4 bases at J, leaving 10 bases unmatched. Germline V lookup: CDR1 MNHEY, CDR2 SVGAGI.